This T cell receptor beta chain is drawn from a study of blood T cell repertoires in COVID-19. About the research overall: The analysed material was cDNA or gDNA that came from T cells, B-cell-depleted T cells, or PBMCs.

Two negative PCRs, clearance, or symptom resolution had been documented for recovered Cohort 3 donors. Original handling: Amplified reference gene primers provided the basis for estimating nucleated cell counts. TCRdb's table, derived via immunoSEQ multiplex PCR, lists solely in-frame clones and lacks some. D and trimming come from the DNA, and the V and J calls and clone size come from that table. This table holds 250,000 to 300,000 clones, 89% found once. The V end was cut by 0 bases, the J end by 8 bases, with 13 bases between. CDR1 is SGDLS and CDR2 is YYNGEE in the germline V gene. The CDR3 contains 14 residues.

The source material was PBMCs or T cells enriched from blood (not recorded which). V is TRBV9 and J is TRBJ2-3; TRBD2 might be the D (6 bases). The origin of this receptor is a woman aged 40 to 50 who had recovered from COVID-19. CDR3 sequence reads: CASSVAGTGATQYF. The DNA for the CDR3 is TGTGCCAGCAGCGTAGCGGGTACGGGAGCTACGCAGTATTTT.